The 5 T cell receptor beta chains presented below share a single source sample, sequenced in a study of CD8+CD57+ T cells in acquired aplastic anemia. Both TCR beta VDJ combination and CDR3 sequence profiling were carried out. Genomic DNA was the template for this profiling. TCRdb re-derived calls from the reads in MiXCR, one entry per CDR3 protein. The sample yields about 220,000 distinct CDR3 sequences, 30% to 40% seen once. Sequencing input: sorted CD4+, CD8+, or CD8+CD57+ T cells (not recorded which) from PBMCs. The receptors come from a human donor in good health, serving as a control.

This clonotype was recorded at least ten times. The chain employs TRBV3-1 and TRBJ1-6; the match to TRBD1 covers 7 bases. CDR1 is LGHDT and CDR2 is YNNKEL in the germline V gene (reference sequence). The junction had 3 bases not matched to a gene; V was cut back by 4 bases and J by 6 bases. The CDR3 consists of 14 residues. This CDR3 is CASSRTGRNSPLHF. Here the CDR3 DNA reads TGTGCCAGCAGCCGGACAGGCCGTAATTCACCCCTCCACTTT.

This clonotype has ten or more counts. This chain links TRBV19 with TRBJ1-5; D call uncertain. The CDR3 contains 13 residues. V was pared by 3 bases and J by 5 bases, with 8 bases between. Germline CDR1 reads LNHDA; CDR2 reads SQIVND (reference sequence). In nucleotides, the CDR3 is TGTGCCAGTAGTATTTCGAATCATCAGCCCCAGCATTTT. Translating gives CASSISNHQPQHF. The full variable domain, with the rest looked up from reference TRBV19 and TRBJ1-5, is DGGITQSPKYLFRKEGQNVTLSCEQNLNHDAMYWYRQDPGQGLRLIYYSQIVNDFQKGDIAEGYSVSREKKESFPLTVTSAQKNPTAFYLCASSISNHQPQHFGDGTRLSIL.

The chain carries TRBV4-2 and TRBJ2-1; a possible D gene is TRBD2 (6 bases). This CDR3 comprises 15 residues. CDR1 LGHNA and CDR2 YNFKEQ come from the germline V gene. V gave up 8 bases and J gave up 7 bases, with 21 bases separating them. The CDR3 nucleotides are TGTGCCAGCGAAGCCAGGAGGGACGGTATAAATGAGCAGTTCTTC. This translates into CASEARRDGINEQFF.

This clonotype was observed a few times. This chain links TRBV24-1 with TRBJ2-3, with D uncertain. Between the trimmed V and J ends, which lost 2 bases and 9 bases, there was a span of 5 bases. Per germline, CDR1 KGHDR and CDR2 SFDVKD. The CDR3 length is 11 residues. DNA for the CDR3: TGTGCCACCAGTGATTCGTACACGCAGTATTTT. This codes for CATSDSYTQYF.

The rearrangement links TRBV20-1 to TRBJ1-1, with D hard to call. The germline V gene encodes CDR1 DFQATT and CDR2 SNEGSKA (reference sequence). V was trimmed by 0 bases and J by 1 base, leaving 12 bases between them. This CDR3 spans 15 amino acids. CDR3 in amino acids: CSARDPGRTNTEAFF. In DNA form, the CDR3 reads TGCAGTGCTAGAGACCCTGGACGTACGAACACTGAAGCTTTCTTT.